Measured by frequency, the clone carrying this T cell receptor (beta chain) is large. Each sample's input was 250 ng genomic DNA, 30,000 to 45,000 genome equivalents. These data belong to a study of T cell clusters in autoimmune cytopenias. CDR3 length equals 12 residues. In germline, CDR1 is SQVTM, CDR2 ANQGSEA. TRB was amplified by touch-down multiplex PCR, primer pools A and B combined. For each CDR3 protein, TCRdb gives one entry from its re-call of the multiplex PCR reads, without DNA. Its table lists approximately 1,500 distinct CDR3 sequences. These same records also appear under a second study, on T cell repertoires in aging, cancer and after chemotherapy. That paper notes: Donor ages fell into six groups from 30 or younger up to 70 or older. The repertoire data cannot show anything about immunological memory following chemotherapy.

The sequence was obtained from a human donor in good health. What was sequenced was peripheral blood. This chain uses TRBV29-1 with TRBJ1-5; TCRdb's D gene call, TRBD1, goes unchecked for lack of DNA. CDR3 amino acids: CSVGASNQPQHF.